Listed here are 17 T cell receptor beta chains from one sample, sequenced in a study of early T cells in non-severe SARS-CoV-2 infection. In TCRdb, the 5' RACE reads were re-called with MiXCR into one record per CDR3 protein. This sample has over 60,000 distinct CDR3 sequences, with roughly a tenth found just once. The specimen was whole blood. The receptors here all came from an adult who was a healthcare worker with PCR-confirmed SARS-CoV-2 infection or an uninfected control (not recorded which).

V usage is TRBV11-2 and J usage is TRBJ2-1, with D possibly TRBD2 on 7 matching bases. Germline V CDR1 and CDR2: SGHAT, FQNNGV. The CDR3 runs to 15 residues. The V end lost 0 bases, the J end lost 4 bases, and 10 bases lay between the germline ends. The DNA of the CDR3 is TGTGCCAGCAGCTTAGACGGGGGGCCTTACAATGAGCAGTTCTTC. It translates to CASSLDGGPYNEQFF.

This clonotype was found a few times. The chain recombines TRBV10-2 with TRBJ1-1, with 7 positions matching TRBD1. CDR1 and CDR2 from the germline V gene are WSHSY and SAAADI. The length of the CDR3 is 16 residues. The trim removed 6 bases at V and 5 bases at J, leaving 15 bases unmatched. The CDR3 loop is CASRDKGQAAGTEAFF. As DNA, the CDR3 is TGCGCCAGCAGAGATAAAGGACAGGCTGCGGGTACTGAAGCTTTCTTT.

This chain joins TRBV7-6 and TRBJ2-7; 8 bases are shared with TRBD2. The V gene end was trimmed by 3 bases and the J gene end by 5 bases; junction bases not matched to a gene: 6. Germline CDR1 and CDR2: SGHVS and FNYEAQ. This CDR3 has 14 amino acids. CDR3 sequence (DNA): TGTGCCAGCAGCTTTGGACCAGCGGGAGACGAGCAGTACTTC. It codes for CASSFGPAGDEQYF.

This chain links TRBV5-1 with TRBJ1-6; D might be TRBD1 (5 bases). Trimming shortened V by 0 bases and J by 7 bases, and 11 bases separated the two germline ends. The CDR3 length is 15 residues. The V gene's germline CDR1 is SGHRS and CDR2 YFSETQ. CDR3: CASSLVAGMNSPLHF. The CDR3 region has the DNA TGCGCCAGCAGCTTGGTGGCAGGGATGAATTCACCCCTCCACTTT.

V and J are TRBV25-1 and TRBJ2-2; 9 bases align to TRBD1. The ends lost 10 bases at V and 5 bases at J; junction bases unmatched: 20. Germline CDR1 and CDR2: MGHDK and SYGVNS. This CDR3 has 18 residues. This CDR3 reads CATSPYFPGQGETGELFF. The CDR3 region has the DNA TGTGCCACATCTCCTTATTTCCCGGGACAGGGAGAGACCGGGGAGCTGTTTTTT.

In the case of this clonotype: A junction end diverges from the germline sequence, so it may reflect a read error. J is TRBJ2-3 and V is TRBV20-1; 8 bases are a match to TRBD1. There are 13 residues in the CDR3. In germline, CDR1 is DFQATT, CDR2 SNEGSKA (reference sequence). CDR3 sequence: CSARDRGRDTQYF. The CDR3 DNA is TGCAGTGCTCGAGACAGGGGAAGAGATACGCAGTATTTT.

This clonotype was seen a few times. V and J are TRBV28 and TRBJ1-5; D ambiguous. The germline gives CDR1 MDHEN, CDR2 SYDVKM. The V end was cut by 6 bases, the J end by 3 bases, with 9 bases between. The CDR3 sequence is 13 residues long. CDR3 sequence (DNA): TGTGCCAGCAGAGCAGCGCTCAATCAGCCCCAGCATTTT. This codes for CASRAALNQPQHF. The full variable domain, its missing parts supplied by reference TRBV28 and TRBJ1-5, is DVKVTQSSRYLVKRTGEKVFLECVQDMDHENMFWYRQDPGLGLRLIYFSYDVKMKEKGDIPEGYSVSREKKERFSLILESASTNQTSMYLCASRAALNQPQHFGDGTRLSIL.

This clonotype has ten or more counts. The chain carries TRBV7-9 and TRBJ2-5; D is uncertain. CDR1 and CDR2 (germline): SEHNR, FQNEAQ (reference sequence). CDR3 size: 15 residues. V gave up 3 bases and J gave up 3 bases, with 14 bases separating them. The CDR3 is CASSFFLRVEETQYF. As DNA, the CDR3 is TGTGCCAGCAGCTTTTTCCTACGAGTAGAAGAGACCCAGTACTTC.

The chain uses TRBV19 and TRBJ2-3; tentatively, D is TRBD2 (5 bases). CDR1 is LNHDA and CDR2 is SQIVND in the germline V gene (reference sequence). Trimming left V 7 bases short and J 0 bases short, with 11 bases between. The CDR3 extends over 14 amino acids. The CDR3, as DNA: TGTGCCAGTATCGCCTCGGGGAGCACAGATACGCAGTATTTT. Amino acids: CASIASGSTDTQYF.

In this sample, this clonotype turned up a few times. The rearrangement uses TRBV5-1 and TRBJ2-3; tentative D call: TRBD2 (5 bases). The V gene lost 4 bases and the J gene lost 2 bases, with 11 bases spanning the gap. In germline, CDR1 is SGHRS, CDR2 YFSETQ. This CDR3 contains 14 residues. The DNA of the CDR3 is TGCGCCAGCAGCCTCAGTAGCGACACAGATACGCAGTATTTT. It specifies CASSLSSDTDTQYF.

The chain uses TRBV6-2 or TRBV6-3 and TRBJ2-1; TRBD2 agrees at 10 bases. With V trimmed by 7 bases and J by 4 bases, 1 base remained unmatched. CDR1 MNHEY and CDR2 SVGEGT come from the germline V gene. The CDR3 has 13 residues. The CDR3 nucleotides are TGTGCCAGCAAGACTAGCGGGTACAATGAGCAGTTCTTC. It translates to CASKTSGYNEQFF.

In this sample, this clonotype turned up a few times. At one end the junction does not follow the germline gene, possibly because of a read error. The CDR3 protein is CASRQSGMNTGELFF. The CDR3, as DNA: TGCGCCAGCAGGCAGTCAGGGATGAACACCGGGGAGCTTTTTTTT. The chain uses TRBV10-2 and TRBJ2-2; perhaps D is TRBD1 or TRBD2 (5 bases each). CDR1 and CDR2 from the germline V gene are WSHSY and SAAADI. This CDR3 is 15 amino acids long.

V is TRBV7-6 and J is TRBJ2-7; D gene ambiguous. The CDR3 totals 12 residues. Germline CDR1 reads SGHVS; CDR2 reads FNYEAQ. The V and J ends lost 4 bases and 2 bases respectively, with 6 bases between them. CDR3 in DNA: TGTGCCAGCAGCTCCCCAGCCTACGAGCAGTACTTC. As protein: CASSSPAYEQYF.

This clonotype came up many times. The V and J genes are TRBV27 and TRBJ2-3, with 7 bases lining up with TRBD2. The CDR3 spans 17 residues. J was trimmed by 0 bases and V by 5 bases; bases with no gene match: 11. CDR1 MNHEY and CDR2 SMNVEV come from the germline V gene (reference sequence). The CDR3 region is CASSPRLAATSTDTQYF. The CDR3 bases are TGTGCCAGCAGTCCCCGACTAGCAGCTACTAGCACAGATACGCAGTATTTT.

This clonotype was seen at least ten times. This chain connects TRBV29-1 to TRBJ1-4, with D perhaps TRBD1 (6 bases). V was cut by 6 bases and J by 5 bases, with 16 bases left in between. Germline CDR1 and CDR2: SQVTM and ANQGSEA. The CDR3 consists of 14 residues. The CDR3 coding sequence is TGCAGCGTGGCAGGGGCCTTAAAGAATGAAAAACTGTTTTTT. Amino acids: CSVAGALKNEKLFF.

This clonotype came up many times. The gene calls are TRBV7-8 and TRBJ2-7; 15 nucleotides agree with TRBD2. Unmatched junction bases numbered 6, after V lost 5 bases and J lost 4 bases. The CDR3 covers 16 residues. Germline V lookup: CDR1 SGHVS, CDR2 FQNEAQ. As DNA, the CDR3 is TGTGCCAGCAGCGCTGGACTAGCGGGAGGGTATTACGAGCAGTACTTC. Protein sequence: CASSAGLAGGYYEQYF.

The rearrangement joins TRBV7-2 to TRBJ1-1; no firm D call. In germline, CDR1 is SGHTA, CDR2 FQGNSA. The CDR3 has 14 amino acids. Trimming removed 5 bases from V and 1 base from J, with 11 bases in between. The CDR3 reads CASSIRPGNTEAFF. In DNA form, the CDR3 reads TGTGCCAGCAGCATAAGACCCGGGAACACTGAAGCTTTCTTT.